This T cell receptor (beta chain) was documented in a study of blood T cell repertoires in COVID-19. As for the study in general: The origin of the acute and convalescent COVID-19 samples was the United States, Italy and Spain. Sample material is recorded as cDNA or gDNA derived from T cells, B-cell-depleted T cells, or PBMCs.

This table comes from immunoSEQ multiplex PCR, and its TCRdb copy is limited to in-frame clones, with some not included. The data contain 200,000 to 250,000 clones, about 93% of them singletons. CDR3 size: 15 residues. CDR1 is SGHAT, CDR2 FQNNGV, per germline. Trimming stripped 1 base from V and 5 bases from J, with 14 bases between. While infection was still active, Seattle patients were enrolled and then followed longitudinally. The genes are TRBV11-2 and TRBJ1-1; D is ambiguous. The clonotype was recovered from a man in his sixties with COVID-19, enrolled during active disease. Specimen: peripheral blood. As DNA, the CDR3 is TGTGCCAGCAGCTTAGCCGGTAACTTCCGGACTGAAGCTTTCTTT. It encodes CASSLAGNFRTEAFF. Combining the CDR3 with reference TRBV11-2 and TRBJ1-1 gives the whole variable domain EAGVAQSPRYKIIEKRQSVAFWCNPISGHATLYWYQQILGQGPKLLIQFQNNGVVDDSQLPKDRFSAERLKGVDSTLKIQPAKLEDSAVYLCASSLAGNFRTEAFFGQGTRLTVV.